This entry is about one T cell receptor beta chain. These data are taken from a study of CD8+CD57+ T cells in acquired aplastic anemia. The sequenced patients had an expansion of CD8+CD57+ cells seen by flow cytometry. TCR beta VDJ and CDR3 were profiled, and genomic DNA was the template. One entry per CDR3 protein results from TCRdb running MiXCR on the reads. The table records 400,000 to 600,000 distinct CDR3 sequences, more than 25% of them present only once. The receptor's source is a human donor with aplastic anemia. Sequenced sample: sorted CD4+, CD8+, or CD8+CD57+ T cells (not recorded which) from PBMCs.

The CDR3 bases are TGTGCCAGCAGGCGGGACAGAAGCTCCTATAATTCACCCCTCCACTTT. Translating it yields CASRRDRSSYNSPLHF. The chain has TRBV28 and TRBJ1-6; 7 nucleotides agree with TRBD1. The CDR3 consists of 16 residues. Germline CDR1 MDHEN, CDR2 SYDVKM. After removal of 6 bases from V and 0 bases from J, the junction contained 5 bases not matched to a gene.